This record concerns one T cell receptor (beta chain) sequence. The antigen is unknown. This specimen comes from a study of post-analysis software for immune sequencing data. Study findings and constraints: Controls showed lower frequencies than patients for five TRBV segments, and TRBV5-6, TRBV5-1 and TRBV20-1 were among these. Analysis by F measure revealed that same-batch samples clustered strongly together. Among multiple sclerosis patients, normalized Chao1 diversity was significantly below that of controls.

The CDR3 contains 15 residues. The germline gives CDR1 SGHRS, CDR2 YFSETQ. V gave up 4 bases and J gave up 5 bases, with 18 bases separating them. Unique molecular identifiers featured in each of the TCR beta cDNA libraries. Using its own MiXCR run on the PCR reads, TCRdb lists one record per CDR3 protein. The data show about 430,000 distinct CDR3 sequences, approximately 39% seen once. The specimen sequenced was blood. The clonotype was recovered from a girl aged 2-10 years with multiple sclerosis. The chain carries TRBV5-1 and TRBJ1-2, with D uncertain. Written as DNA, the CDR3 is TGCGCCAGCAGCACGGCGGACGGACTTGGATATGGCTACACCTTC. Translating it yields CASSTADGLGYGYTF.